One T cell receptor beta chain is described in this entry. Antigen: not known. The sample belongs to a study of early T cells in non-severe SARS-CoV-2 infection. Looked up from germline, CDR1 is SQVTM and CDR2 is ANQGSEA. The CDR3 has 14 amino acids. Trimming pared 5 bases from V and 3 bases from J, leaving 16 bases between. Unique molecular identifiers were affixed to single, distinct cDNA molecules. TCRdb passed the 5' RACE reads through MiXCR, listing each CDR3 protein once. In the table there are about 55,000 distinct CDR3 sequences, 6.5% to 7.5% of which are singletons. Regarding the study as a whole: Matches to VDJdb favored anti-spike CD8 responses and missed private and CD4 specificities.

This specimen was whole blood, taken at baseline. V usage is TRBV29-1 and J usage is TRBJ1-1; D is uncertain. The receptor was derived from an adult who was a healthcare worker with PCR-confirmed SARS-CoV-2 infection or an uninfected control (not recorded which). CDR3: CSVQWTLGDTEAFF. The CDR3 DNA sequence: TGCAGCGTTCAATGGACGCTGGGTGACACTGAAGCTTTCTTT. Supplemented by reference TRBV29-1 and TRBJ1-1, the full variable domain reads SAVISQKPSRDICQRGTSLTIQCQVDSQVTMMFWYRQQPGQSLTLIATANQGSEATYESGFVIDKFPISRPNLTFSTLTVSNMSPEDSSIYLCSVQWTLGDTEAFFGQGTRLTVV.